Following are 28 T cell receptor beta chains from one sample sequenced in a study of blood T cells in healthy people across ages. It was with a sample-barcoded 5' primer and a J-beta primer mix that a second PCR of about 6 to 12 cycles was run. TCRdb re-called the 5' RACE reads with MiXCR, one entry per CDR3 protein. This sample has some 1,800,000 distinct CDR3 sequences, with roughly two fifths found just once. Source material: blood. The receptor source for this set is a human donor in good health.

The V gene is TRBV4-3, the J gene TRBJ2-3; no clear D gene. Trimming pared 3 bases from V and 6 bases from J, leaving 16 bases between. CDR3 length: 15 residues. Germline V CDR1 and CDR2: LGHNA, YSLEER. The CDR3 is CASSHEGPIADTQYF. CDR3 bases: TGCGCCAGCAGCCACGAAGGGCCTATCGCGGATACGCAGTATTTT.

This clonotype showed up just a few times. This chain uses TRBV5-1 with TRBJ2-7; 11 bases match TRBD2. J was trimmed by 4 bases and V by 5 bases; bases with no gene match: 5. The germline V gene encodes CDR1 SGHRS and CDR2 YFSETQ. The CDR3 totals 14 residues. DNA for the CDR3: TGCGCCAGCAGGACTAGCGGGGACTTGTACGAGCAGTACTTC. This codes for CASRTSGDLYEQYF. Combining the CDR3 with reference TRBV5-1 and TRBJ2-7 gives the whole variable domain KAGVTQTPRYLIKTRGQQVTLSCSPISGHRSVSWYQQTPGQGLQFLFEYFSETQRNKGNFPGRFSGRQFSNSRSEMNVSTLELGDSALYLCASRTSGDLYEQYFGPGTRLTVT.

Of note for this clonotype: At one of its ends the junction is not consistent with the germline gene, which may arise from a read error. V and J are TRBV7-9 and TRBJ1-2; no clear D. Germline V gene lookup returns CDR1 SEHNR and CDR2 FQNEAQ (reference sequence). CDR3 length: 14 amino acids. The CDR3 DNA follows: TGTGCCAGCAGCTCTACGAGTGGGGTTTATGACTACACCTTC. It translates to CASSSTSGVYDYTF.

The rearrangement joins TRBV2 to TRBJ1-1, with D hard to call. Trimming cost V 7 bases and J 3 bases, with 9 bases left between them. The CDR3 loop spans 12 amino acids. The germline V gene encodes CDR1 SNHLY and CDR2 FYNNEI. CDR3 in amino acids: CASNIGDTEAFF. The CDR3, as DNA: TGTGCCAGCAACATAGGAGACACTGAAGCTTTCTTT. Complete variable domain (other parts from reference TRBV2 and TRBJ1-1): EPEVTQTPSHQVTQMGQEVILRCVPISNHLYFYWYRQILGQKVEFLVSFYNNEISEKSEIFDDQFSVERPDGSNFTLKIRSTKLEDSAMYFCASNIGDTEAFFGQGTRLTVV.

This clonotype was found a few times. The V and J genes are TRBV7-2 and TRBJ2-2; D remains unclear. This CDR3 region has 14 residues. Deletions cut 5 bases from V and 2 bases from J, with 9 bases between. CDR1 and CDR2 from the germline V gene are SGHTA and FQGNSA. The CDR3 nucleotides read TGTGCCAGCAGCCCCCCATCCAACACCGGGGAGCTGTTTTTT. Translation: CASSPPSNTGELFF.

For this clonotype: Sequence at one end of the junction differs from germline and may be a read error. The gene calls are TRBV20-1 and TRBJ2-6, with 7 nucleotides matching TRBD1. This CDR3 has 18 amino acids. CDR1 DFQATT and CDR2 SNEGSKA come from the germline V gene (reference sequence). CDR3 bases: TGCAGTGCTATCCCACTAGGACAGGCATTCTCTGGGGCCAACGTCCAGACTTTC. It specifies CSAIPLGQAFSGANVQTF.

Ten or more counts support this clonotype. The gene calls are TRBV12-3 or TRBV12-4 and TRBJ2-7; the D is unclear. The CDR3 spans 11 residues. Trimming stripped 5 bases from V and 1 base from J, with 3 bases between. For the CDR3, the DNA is TGTGCCAGCAGTAAGTCCTACGAGCAGTACTTC. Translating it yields CASSKSYEQYF.

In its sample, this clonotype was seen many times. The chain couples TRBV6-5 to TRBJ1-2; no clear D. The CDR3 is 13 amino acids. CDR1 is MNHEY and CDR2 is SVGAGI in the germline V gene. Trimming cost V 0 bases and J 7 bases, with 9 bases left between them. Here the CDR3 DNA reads TGTGCCAGCAGTTACTCGGGAAGGAGTGGCTACACCTTC. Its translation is CASSYSGRSGYTF.

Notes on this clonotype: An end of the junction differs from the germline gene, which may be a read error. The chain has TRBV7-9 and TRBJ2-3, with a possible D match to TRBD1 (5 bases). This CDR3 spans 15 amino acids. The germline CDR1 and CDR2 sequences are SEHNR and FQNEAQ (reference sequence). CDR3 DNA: TGTGCCGGCAGCTTAAGGCAGGGCAGCACAGATACGCAGTATTTT. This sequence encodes CAGSLRQGSTDTQYF. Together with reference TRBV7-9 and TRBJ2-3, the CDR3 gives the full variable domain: DTGVSQNPRHKITKRGQNVTFRCDPISEHNRLYWYRQTLGQGPEFLTYFQNEAQLEKSRLLSDRFSAERPKGSFSTLEIQRTEQGDSAMYLCAGSLRQGSTDTQYFGPGTRLTVL.

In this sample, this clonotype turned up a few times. The DNA for the CDR3 is TGTGCCAGCAGTCAAGCGAGTGCTGAAGCTTTCTTT. Translating it yields CASSQASAEAFF. The rearrangement links TRBV28 to TRBJ1-1; D ambiguous. Deletions cut 5 bases from V and 6 bases from J, with 10 bases between. Germline V gives CDR1 MDHEN, CDR2 SYDVKM. The CDR3 has 12 amino acids.

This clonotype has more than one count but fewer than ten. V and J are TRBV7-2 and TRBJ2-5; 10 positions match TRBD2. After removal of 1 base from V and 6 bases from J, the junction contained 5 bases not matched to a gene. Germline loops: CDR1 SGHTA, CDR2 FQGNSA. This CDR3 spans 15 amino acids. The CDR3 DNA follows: TGTGCCAGCAGCTTAGGTCTAGCGGGGGTGCAGACCCAGTACTTC. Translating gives CASSLGLAGVQTQYF.

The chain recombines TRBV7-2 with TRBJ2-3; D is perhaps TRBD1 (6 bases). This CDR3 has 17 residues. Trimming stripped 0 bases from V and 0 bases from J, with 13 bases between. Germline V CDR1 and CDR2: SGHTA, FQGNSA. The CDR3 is CASSLAIWGPSTDTQYF. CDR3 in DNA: TGTGCCAGCAGCTTAGCTATTTGGGGGCCTAGCACAGATACGCAGTATTTT.

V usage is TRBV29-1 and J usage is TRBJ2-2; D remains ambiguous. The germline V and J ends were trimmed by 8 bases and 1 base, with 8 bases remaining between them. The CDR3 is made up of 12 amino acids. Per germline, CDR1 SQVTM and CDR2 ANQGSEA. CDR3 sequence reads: CSCRGNTGELFF. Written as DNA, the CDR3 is TGCAGCTGCCGAGGGAACACCGGGGAGCTGTTTTTT.

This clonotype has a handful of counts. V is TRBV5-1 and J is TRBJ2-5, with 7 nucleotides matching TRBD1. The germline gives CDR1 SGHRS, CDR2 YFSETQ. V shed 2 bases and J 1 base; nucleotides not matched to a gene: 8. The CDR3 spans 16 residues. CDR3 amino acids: CASSFFQGGLQETQYF. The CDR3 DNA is TGCGCCAGCAGCTTCTTCCAAGGGGGCCTCCAAGAGACCCAGTACTTC.

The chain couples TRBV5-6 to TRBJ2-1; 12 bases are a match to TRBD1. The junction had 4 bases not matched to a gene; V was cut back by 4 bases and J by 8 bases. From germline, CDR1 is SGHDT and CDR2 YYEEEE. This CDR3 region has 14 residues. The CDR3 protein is CASSLGTGGYEQFF. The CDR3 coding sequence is TGTGCCAGCAGCCTCGGGACAGGGGGCTATGAGCAGTTCTTC.

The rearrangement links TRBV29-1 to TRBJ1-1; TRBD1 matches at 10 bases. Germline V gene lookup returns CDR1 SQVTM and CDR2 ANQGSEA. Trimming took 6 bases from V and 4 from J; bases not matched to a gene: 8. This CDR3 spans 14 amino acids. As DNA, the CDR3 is TGCAGCGTCTATAGACAGGGGGCGCGCACTGAAGCTTTCTTT. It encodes CSVYRQGARTEAFF.

CDR3 residues: CASSELGSQPREQYF. CDR3 coding DNA: TGTGCCAGCAGTGAACTAGGGAGTCAGCCCCGCGAGCAGTACTTC. The chain links TRBV6-1 to TRBJ2-7, with D possibly matching TRBD2 (5 bases). Trimming left V 2 bases short and J 6 bases short, with 17 bases between. This CDR3 contains 15 residues. Germline V lookup: CDR1 MNHNS, CDR2 SASEGT.

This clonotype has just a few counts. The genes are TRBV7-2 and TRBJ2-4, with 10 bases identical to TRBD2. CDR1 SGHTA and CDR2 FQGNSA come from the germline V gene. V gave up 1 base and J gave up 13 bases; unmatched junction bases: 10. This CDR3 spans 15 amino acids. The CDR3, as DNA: TGTGCCAGCAGCTTAGTAAGCGGGGGGGTAGGTGAGCAGTACTTC. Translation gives CASSLVSGGVGEQYF.

CDR3 nucleotides: TGCAGCGCAGTATATGTAGATACGCAGTATTTT. It specifies CSAVYVDTQYF. The chain is built from TRBV29-1 and TRBJ2-3; D unclear. Trimming left V 7 bases short and J 5 bases short, with 10 bases between. This CDR3 is built from 11 residues. The germline V gene encodes CDR1 SQVTM and CDR2 ANQGSEA.

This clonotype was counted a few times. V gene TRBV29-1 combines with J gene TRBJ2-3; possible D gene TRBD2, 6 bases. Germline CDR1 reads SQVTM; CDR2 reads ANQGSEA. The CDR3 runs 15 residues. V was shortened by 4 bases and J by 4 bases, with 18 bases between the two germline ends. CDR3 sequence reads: CSVVFARRGPDTQYF. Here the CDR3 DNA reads TGCAGCGTTGTTTTCGCCCGGAGGGGCCCAGATACGCAGTATTTT.

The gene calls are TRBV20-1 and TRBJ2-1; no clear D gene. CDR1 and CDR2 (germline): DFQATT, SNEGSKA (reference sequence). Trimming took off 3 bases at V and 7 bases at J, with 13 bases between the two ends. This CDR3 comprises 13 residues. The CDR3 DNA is TGCAGTGCTAGTTTGGCCCCAAAGAATGAGCAGTTCTTC. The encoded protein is CSASLAPKNEQFF.

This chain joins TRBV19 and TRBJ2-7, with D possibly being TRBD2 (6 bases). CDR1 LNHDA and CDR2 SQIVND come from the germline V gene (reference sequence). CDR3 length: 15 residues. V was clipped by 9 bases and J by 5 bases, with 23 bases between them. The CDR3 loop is CASRDLRRSGDEQYF. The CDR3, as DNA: TGTGCCAGCAGGGACTTACGGAGAAGCGGCGACGAGCAGTACTTC.

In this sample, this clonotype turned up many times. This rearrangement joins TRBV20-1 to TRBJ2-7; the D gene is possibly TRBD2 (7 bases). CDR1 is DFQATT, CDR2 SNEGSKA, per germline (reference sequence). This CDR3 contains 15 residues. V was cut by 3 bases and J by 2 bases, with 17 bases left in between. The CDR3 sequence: CSASRGGAITYEQYF. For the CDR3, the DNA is TGCAGTGCTAGTCGAGGGGGGGCGATCACCTACGAGCAGTACTTC.

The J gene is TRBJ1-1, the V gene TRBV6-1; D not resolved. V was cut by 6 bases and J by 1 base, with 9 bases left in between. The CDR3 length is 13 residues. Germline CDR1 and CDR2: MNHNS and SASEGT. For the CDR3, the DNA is TGTGCCAGCAGGAACACTTGGAACACTGAAGCTTTCTTT. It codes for CASRNTWNTEAFF.

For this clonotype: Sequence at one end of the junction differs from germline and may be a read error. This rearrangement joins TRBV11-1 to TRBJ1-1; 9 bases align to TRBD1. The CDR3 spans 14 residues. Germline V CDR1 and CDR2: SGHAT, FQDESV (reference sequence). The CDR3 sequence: CAGSFRDRVAEAFF. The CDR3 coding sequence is TGTGCCGGCAGCTTCCGGGACAGGGTCGCTGAAGCTTTCTTT.

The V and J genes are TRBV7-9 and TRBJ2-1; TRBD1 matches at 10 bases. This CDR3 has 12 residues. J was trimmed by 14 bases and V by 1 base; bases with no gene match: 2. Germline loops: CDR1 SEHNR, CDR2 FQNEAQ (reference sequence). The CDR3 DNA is TGTGCCAGCAGCTTAGAGACAGGGGGCAAGTTCTTC. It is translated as CASSLETGGKFF. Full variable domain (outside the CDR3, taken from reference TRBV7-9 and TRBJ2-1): DTGVSQNPRHKITKRGQNVTFRCDPISEHNRLYWYRQTLGQGPEFLTYFQNEAQLEKSRLLSDRFSAERPKGSFSTLEIQRTEQGDSAMYLCASSLETGGKFFGPGTRLTVL.

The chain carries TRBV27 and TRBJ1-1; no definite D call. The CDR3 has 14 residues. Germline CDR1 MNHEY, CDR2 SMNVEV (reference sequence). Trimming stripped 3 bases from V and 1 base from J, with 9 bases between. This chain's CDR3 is CASSFSPANTEAFF. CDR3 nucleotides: TGTGCCAGCAGTTTCTCACCAGCGAACACTGAAGCTTTCTTT.

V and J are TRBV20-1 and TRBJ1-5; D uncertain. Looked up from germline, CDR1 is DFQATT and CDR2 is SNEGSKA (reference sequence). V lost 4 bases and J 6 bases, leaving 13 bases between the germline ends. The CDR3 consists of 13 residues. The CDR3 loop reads CSATEGPAQPQHF. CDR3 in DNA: TGCAGTGCTACAGAGGGTCCCGCTCAGCCCCAGCATTTT.